The clone carrying this T cell receptor (beta chain) came up a few times. This CDR3 has 15 amino acids. Germline assignment: CDR1 MDHEN and CDR2 SYDVKM. V lost 10 bases, J lost 10 bases, and 12 bases stayed unmatched. The entry originates in a study of blood T cell repertoires in COVID-19. About the research overall: Both acute and convalescent COVID-19 samples were obtained from the United States, Italy and Spain. T cells, B-cell-depleted T cells, or PBMCs provided the cDNA or gDNA that served as material.

How the authors handled the data: From reference gene primer amplification, estimates of nucleated cell counts were derived. The repertoire was sequenced with immunoSEQ multiplex PCR; TCRdb's copy has only in-frame clones and lacks some. The DNA gave D and trimming, while V, J and clone size come from that table. Of 80,000 to 95,000 clones in the sample, roughly 86% were seen once. The specimen was peripheral blood. This rearrangement joins TRBV28 to TRBJ2-1, with 14 bases lining up with TRBD2. This receptor was obtained from a human donor in a cohort sampled during active COVID-19. The CDR3 bases are TGTGCCACCGAAAGAGGACTAGCGGGGGGCTTGGAGCAGTTCTTC. This translates into CATERGLAGGLEQFF.